This TCR beta chain is from a study of blood T cell repertoires in COVID-19. The overall study: The origin of the acute and convalescent COVID-19 samples was the United States, Italy and Spain. T cells, B-cell-depleted T cells, or PBMCs provided the cDNA or gDNA that served as material.

In the original analysis: Amplified reference gene primers provided the basis for estimating nucleated cell counts. The method was immunoSEQ multiplex PCR; TCRdb's version includes in-frame clones alone and lacks a portion of them. V and J calls and clone size are those listed in that table; D and trimming were worked out from the DNA. The sample lists 85,000 to 110,000 clones; roughly 90% were seen once. CDR3 length equals 15 residues. Trimming at V came to 7 bases and at J to 3 bases, leaving 10 bases not matched to a gene. Germline V gives CDR1 SNHLY, CDR2 FYNNEI. The gene calls are TRBV2 and TRBJ2-3; TRBD1 matches 7 bases. The sequenced material came from peripheral blood. This receptor was taken from a woman aged 55-69 years with acute or convalescent COVID-19. This chain's CDR3 is CASTALGQTTDTQYF. Here the CDR3 DNA reads TGTGCCAGCACCGCTCTGGGACAGACAACAGATACGCAGTATTTT.